Below, one T cell receptor beta chain is given with its context. Unique molecular identifiers were incorporated when the TCRbeta library was constructed. TCRdb redid the calling of the PCR reads with MiXCR, one entry per CDR3 protein. The sample shows about half a million distinct CDR3 sequences, about an eighth of them seen only once. The source of the sample is a study of T-cell reconstitution after alpha-beta-depleted transplantation in children. This CDR3 is 16 amino acids long. Trimming cost V 5 bases and J 1 base; bases outside gene matches: 11. The sample was PBMCs from the stem cell graft donor, taken from the stem cell graft. This rearrangement joins TRBV12-3 or TRBV12-4 to TRBJ2-7, with 7 bases that match TRBD1. This clonotype was sampled from a human donor who donated a stem cell graft to a child with combined immunodeficiency. This chain's CDR3 is CASSPITRDRSYEQYF. In DNA, the CDR3 is TGTGCCAGCAGTCCAATTACCCGGGACAGATCCTACGAGCAGTACTTC.